This T cell receptor (beta chain) came from a study of cytomegalovirus exposure and HLA in healthy donors. Note on this clone: Its antigen is unknown.

Deletions cut 3 bases from V and 5 bases from J, with 18 bases between. The V gene's germline CDR1 is SGDLS and CDR2 YYNGEE. The CDR3 extends over 15 amino acids. It was with 60 Vbeta and 13 Jbeta primers that the PCR ran. Only in-frame clones appear in the TCRdb table, and some are missing; sequencing was by immunoSEQ multiplex PCR. The sample records about 120,000 clones, 72% being singletons. Study results and limitations: Per a later analysis, 16,951 TCR beta sequences showed association with HLA alleles at 0.05 false discovery rate. Most of the CMV-associated TCR beta chains (in a later analysis) appeared to be HLA-restricted.

This sequence originates from a man under 40 in good health and CMV-seronegative. Sequencing used PBMCs. This chain connects TRBV9 to TRBJ2-7, with D perhaps matching TRBD1 (5 bases). The CDR3 sequence: CASSGAPRRVDEQYF. The CDR3 region has the DNA TGTGCCAGCAGCGGAGCCCCCCGCAGGGTTGACGAGCAGTACTTC. The whole variable domain, filled in from reference TRBV9 and TRBJ2-7, reads DSGVTQTPKHLITATGQRVTLRCSPRSGDLSVYWYQQSLDQGLQFLIQYYNGEERAKGNILERFSAQQFPDLHSELNLSSLELGDSALYFCASSGAPRRVDEQYFGPGTRLTVT.